The count of the clone carrying this T cell receptor (beta chain) is one. The data were produced by immunoSEQ multiplex PCR, yet TCRdb's version contains in-frame clones alone and is incomplete. The data hold over 15,000 clones, with roughly four fifths observed a single time. V gave up 2 bases and J gave up 7 bases, with 9 bases separating them. The CDR3 runs 13 residues. The germline V gene has CDR1 LGHNA and CDR2 YNFKEQ. Flow cytometry served to check the purity of CD4+ and CD8+ cells, which were isolated by positive magnetic bead selection. The data belong to a study of somatic mutations in cytotoxic T cells in rheumatoid arthritis.

The material sequenced was CD8+ T cells sorted from blood. The J gene is TRBJ1-5, the V gene TRBV4-2; D is possibly TRBD1 (5 bases). This sequence was found in an adult with rheumatoid arthritis. The CDR3 sequence is CASSQWQGQPQHF. The CDR3, as DNA: TGTGCCAGCAGCCAATGGCAGGGCCAGCCCCAGCATTTT.